This T cell receptor (beta chain) was obtained from a study of regulatory T cells in long-lasting Graves disease. Whole-study findings and limits: TRBV28, TRBJ1-2 and TRBJ2-5 were segments that persistent disease favored. The TCR repertoire of persistent Graves' patients was less diverse than that of newly diagnosed ones.

This clonotype was detected ten times or more. Its antigen is not identified. The CDR3 is 15 residues long. V was shortened by 5 bases and J by 5 bases, with 19 bases between the two germline ends. Germline V CDR1 and CDR2: SGHAT, FQNNGV. TCR beta libraries were built with iRepertoire HTBI primers and Arm-PCR of CDR3 regions. In TCRdb, the multiplex PCR reads were re-called with MiXCR into one record per CDR3 protein. Among about 400,000 distinct CDR3 sequences, about 20% were seen once, and the ten largest hold under 25%. The time point is: persistent/refractory GD, antithyroid drugs over 5 years with positive TRAb. Isolated PBMC RNA provided the starting material for the TCR library.

The TCR comes from a female donor with Graves disease. The chain is built from TRBV11-2 and TRBJ2-7, with D hard to call. This material consisted of peripheral blood mononuclear cells (PBMCs), taken when the disease was refractory, from a patient treated with antithyroid drugs. For the CDR3, the DNA is TGTGCCAGCAGCAAGGACCGAATCCTTCCCCACGAGCAGTACTTC. As protein: CASSKDRILPHEQYF.